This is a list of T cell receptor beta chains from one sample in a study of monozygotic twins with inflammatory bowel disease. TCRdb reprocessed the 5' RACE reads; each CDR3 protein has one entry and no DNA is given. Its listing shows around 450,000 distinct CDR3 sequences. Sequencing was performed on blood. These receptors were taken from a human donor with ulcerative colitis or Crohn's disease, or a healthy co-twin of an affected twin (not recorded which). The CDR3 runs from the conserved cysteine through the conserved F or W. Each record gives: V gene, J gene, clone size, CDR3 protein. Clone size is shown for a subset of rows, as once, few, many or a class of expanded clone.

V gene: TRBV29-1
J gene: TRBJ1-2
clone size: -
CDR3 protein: CSVDKGGYGYTF

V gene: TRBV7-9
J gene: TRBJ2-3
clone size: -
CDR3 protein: CASSFGGCTDTQYF

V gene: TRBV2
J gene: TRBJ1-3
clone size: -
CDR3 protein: CASSEDRSGNTIYF

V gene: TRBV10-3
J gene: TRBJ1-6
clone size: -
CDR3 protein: CAAKTGVNSPLHF

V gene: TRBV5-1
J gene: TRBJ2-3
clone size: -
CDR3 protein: CASREMGLSTDTQYF

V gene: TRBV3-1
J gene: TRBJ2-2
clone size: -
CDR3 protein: CASSQDEVDGELFF

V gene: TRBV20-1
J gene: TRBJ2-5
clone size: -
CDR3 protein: CSAAYQGMVTQYF

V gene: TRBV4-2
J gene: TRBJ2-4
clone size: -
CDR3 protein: CASSQDRGAKNMQYF

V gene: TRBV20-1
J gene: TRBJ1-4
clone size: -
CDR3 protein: CSARDEIRAGGLYGNEKLFF

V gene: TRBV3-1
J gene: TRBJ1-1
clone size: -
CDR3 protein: CASSQDHRGGTEAFF

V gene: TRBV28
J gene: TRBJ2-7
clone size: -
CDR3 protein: CASSLASGTYEQYF

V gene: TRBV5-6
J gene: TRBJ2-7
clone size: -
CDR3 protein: CASSFLGTGFEQYF

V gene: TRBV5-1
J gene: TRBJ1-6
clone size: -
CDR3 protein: CASSLSRDRVDNSPLHF

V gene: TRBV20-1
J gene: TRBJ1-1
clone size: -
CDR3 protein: CSASTGGREAFF

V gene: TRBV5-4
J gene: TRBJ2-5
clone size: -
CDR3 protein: CASRTEWDLRGETQYF

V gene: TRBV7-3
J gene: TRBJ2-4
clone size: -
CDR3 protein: CASSLAGGPGNIQYF

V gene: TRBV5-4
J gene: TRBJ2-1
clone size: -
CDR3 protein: CASSWDSQSNEQFF

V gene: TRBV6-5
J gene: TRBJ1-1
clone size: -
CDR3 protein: CASSRNLNTEAFF

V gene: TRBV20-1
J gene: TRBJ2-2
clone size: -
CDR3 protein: CSASGGATGELFF

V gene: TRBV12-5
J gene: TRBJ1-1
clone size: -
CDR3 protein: CASGPPGLMTGTALNTEAFF

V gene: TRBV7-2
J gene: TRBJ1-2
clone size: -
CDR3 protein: CASSLAGANYGYTF

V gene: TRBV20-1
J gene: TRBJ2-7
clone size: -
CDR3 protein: CSARRYGYEQYF

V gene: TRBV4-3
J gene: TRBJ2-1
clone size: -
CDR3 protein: CASSQDRPPQYNEQFF

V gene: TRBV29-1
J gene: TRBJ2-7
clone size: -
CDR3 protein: CSVEVNGNEQYF

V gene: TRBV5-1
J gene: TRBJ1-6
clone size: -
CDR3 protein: CASTDNPGGGSPLHF

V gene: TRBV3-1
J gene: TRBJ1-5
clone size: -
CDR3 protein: CASSQDLSGNQPQHF

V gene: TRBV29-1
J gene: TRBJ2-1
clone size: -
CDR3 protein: CSVVGGLGGNEQFF

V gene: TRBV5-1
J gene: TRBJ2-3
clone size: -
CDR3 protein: CASSQVFGATGTDTQYF

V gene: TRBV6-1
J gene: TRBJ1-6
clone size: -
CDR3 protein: CASSLQGPPSSYNSPLHF

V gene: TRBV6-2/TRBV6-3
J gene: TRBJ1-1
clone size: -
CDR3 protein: CASSYGGAATEAFF

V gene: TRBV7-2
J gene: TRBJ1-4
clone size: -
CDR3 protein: CASSLVPPKLFF

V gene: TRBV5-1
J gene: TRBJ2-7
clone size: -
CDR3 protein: CASRVEAHSYEQYF

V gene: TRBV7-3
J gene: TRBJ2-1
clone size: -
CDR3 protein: CASSLEAISEQFF

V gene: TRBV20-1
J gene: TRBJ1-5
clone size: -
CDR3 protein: CSAPGRGAAGQPQHF

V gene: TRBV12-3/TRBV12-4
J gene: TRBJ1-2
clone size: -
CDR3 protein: CASTQNNYGYTF

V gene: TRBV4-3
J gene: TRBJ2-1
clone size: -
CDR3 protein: CASSQDPPSSGTYNEQFF

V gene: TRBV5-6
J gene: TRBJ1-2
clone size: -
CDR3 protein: CASSLVQGTPYGYTF

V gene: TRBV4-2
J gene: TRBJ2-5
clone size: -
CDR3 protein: CASSSNRGRETQYF

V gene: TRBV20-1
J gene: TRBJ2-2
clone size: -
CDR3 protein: CSATGLEGRAGELFF

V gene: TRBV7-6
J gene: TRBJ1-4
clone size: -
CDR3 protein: CASSPSRDSELFF

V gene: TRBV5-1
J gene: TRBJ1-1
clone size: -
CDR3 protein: CASSFRGGDTEAFF

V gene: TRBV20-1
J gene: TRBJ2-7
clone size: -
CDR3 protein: CSARGGSDEQYF

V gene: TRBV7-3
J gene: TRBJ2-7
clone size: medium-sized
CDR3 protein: CASSDPGTGVNEQYF

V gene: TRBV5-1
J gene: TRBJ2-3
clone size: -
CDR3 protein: CASSGGGTTDTQYF

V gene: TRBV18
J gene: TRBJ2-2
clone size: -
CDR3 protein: CASSPPSLQAGELFF

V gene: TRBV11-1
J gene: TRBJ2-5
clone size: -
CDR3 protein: CASSLEQETQYF

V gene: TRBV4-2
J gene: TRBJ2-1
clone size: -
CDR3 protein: CASSQPFLAGEYNEQFF